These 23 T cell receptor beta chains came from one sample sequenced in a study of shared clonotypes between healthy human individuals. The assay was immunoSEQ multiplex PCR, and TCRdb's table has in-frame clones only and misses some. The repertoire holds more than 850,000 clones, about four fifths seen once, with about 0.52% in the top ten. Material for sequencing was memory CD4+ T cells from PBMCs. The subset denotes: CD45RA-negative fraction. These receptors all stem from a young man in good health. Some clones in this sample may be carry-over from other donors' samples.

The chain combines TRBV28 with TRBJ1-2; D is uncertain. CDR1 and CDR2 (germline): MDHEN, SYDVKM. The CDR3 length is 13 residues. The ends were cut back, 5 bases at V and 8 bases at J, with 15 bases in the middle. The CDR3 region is CASSPDGVRGYTF. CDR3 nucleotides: TGTGCCAGCAGTCCGGACGGGGTAAGGGGCTACACCTTC.

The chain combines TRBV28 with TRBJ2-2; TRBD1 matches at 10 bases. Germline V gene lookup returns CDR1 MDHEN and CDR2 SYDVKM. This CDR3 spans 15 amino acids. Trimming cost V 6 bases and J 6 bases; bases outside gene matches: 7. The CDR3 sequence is CASSLPGQGSGELFF. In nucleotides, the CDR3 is TGTGCCAGCAGCTTACCGGGACAGGGGTCCGGGGAGCTGTTTTTT.

CDR3 protein: CASGRRSTSTDTQYF. In DNA form, the CDR3 reads TGTGCCAGCGGGCGAAGGTCTACTAGCACAGATACGCAGTATTTT. The chain employs TRBV9 and TRBJ2-3; D not certain. The germline gives CDR1 SGDLS, CDR2 YYNGEE. Trimming removed 7 bases at V and 0 bases at J, with 15 bases between. The CDR3 runs 15 residues.

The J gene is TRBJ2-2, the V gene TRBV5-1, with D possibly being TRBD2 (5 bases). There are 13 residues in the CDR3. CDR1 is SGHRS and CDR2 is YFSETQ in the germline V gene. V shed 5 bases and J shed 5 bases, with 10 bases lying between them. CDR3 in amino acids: CASSEGFTGELFF. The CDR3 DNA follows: TGCGCCAGCAGTGAGGGTTTTACCGGGGAGCTGTTTTTT.

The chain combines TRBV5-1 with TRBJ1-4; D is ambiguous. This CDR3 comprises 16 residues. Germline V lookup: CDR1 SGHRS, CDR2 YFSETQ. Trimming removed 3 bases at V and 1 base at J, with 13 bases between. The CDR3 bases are TGCGCCAGCAGCTCGAGTTTCAGTAGAACTAATGAAAAACTGTTTTTT. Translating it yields CASSSSFSRTNEKLFF.

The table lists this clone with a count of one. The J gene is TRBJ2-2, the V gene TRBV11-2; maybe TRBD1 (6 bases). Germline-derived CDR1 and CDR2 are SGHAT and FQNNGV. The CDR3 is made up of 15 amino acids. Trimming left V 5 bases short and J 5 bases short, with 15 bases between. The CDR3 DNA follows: TGTGCCAGCAGCGTTAATAAAGGGGGAACCGGGGAGCTGTTTTTT. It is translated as CASSVNKGGTGELFF.

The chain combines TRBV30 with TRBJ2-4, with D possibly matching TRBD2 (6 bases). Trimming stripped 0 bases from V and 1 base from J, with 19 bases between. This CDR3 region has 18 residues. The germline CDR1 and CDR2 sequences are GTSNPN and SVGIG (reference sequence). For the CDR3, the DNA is TGTGCCTGGAGTGTAGGGTTTCGGGGGAGGTTGGCCAAAAACATTCAGTACTTC. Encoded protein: CAWSVGFRGRLAKNIQYF.

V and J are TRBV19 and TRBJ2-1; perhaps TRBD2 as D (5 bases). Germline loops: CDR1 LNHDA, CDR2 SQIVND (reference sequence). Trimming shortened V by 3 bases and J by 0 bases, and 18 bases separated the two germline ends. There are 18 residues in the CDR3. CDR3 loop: CASSIRLRGKSSYNEQFF. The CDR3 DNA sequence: TGTGCCAGTAGTATCCGTTTGAGAGGGAAAAGCTCCTACAATGAGCAGTTCTTC.

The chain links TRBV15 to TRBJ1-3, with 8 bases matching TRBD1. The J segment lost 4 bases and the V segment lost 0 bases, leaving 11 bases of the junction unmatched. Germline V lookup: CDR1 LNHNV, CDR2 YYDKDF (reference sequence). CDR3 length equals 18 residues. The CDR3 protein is CATSREAGQVTWGNTIYF. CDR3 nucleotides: TGTGCCACCAGCAGAGAGGCGGGACAGGTGACTTGGGGAAACACCATATATTTT.

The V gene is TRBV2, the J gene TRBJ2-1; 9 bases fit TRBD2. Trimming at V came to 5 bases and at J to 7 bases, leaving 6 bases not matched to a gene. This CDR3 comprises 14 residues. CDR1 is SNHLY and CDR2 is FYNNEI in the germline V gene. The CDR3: CASSRLAGKNEQFF. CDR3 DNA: TGTGCCAGCAGTCGGCTAGCGGGGAAGAATGAGCAGTTCTTC. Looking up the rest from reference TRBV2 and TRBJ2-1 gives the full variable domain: EPEVTQTPSHQVTQMGQEVILRCVPISNHLYFYWYRQILGQKVEFLVSFYNNEISEKSEIFDDQFSVERPDGSNFTLKIRSTKLEDSAMYFCASSRLAGKNEQFFGPGTRLTVL.

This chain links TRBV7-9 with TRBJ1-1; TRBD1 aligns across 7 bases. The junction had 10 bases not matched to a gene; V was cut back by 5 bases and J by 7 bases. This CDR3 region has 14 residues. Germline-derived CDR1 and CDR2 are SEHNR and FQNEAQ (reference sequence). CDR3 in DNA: TGTGCCAGCAGCCCAACAGGGGTCGGCGGTGAAGCTTTCTTT. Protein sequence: CASSPTGVGGEAFF.

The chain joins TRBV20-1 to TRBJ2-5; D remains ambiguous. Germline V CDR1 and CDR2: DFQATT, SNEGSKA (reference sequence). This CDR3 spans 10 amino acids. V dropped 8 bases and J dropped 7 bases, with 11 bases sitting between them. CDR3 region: CSSYLGTQYF. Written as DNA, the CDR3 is TGCAGTTCATATTTGGGGACCCAGTACTTC.

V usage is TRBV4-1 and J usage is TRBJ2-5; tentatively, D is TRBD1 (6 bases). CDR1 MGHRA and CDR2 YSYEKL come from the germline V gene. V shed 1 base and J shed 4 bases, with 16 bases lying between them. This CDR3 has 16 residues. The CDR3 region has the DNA TGCGCCAGCAGCCAAGGGCCAGGGTTGGGGGCAGAGACCCAGTACTTC. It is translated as CASSQGPGLGAETQYF.

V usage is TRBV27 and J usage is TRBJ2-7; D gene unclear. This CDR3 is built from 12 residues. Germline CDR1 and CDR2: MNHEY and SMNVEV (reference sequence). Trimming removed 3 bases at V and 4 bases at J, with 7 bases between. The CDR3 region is CASSFPRYEQYF. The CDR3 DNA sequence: TGTGCCAGCAGTTTCCCCCGGTACGAGCAGTACTTC.

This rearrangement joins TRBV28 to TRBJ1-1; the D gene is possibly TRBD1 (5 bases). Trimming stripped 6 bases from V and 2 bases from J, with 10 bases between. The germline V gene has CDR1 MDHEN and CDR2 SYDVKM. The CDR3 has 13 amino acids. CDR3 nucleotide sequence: TGTGCCAGCAGGGGGACTCTTAACACTGAAGCTTTCTTT. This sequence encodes CASRGTLNTEAFF. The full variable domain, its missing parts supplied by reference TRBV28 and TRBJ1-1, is DVKVTQSSRYLVKRTGEKVFLECVQDMDHENMFWYRQDPGLGLRLIYFSYDVKMKEKGDIPEGYSVSREKKERFSLILESASTNQTSMYLCASRGTLNTEAFFGQGTRLTVV.

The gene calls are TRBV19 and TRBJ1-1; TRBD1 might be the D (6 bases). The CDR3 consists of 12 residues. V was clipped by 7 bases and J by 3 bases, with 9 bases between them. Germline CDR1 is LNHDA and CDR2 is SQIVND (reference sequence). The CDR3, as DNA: TGTGCCAGTACCCCAGGGGACACTGAAGCTTTCTTT. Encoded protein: CASTPGDTEAFF.

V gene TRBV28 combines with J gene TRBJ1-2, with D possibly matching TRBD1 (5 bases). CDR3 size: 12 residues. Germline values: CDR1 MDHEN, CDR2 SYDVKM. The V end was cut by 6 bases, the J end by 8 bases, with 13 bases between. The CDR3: CASSPGDRGYTF. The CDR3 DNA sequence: TGTGCCAGCAGCCCCGGGGACCGGGGCTACACCTTC.

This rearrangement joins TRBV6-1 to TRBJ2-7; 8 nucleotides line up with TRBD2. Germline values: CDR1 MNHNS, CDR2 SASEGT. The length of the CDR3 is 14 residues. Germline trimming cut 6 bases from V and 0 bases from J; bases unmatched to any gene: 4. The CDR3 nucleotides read TGTGCCAGCAGGGAGAGCGGGAGCTCCTACGAGCAGTACTTC. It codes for CASRESGSSYEQYF.

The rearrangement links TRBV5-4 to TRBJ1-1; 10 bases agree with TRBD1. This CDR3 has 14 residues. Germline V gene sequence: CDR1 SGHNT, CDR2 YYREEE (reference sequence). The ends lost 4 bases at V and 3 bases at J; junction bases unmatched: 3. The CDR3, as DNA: TGTGCCAGCAGCGACAGGGGGCGAGACACTGAAGCTTTCTTT. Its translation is CASSDRGRDTEAFF.

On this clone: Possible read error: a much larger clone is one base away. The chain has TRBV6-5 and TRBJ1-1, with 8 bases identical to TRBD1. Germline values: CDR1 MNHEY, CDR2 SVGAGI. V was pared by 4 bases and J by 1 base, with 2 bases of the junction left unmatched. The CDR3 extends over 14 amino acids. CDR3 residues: CASSSGTGNTEAFF. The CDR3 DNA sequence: TGTGCCAGCAGTTCCGGGACAGGGAACACTGAAGCTTTCTTT.

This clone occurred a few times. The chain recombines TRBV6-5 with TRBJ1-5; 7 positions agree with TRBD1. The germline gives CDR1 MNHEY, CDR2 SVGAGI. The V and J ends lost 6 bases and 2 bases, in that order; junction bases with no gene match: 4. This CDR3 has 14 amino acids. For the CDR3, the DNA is TGTGCCAGCAGCCTGGGACAGCGCAATCAGCCCCAGCATTTT. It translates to CASSLGQRNQPQHF.

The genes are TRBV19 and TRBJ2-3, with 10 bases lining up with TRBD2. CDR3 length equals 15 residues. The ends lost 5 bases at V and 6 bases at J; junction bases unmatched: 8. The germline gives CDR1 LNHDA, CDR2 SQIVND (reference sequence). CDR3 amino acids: CASSLRTSGMDTQYF. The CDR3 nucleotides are TGTGCCAGTAGTTTAAGGACTAGCGGTATGGATACGCAGTATTTT.

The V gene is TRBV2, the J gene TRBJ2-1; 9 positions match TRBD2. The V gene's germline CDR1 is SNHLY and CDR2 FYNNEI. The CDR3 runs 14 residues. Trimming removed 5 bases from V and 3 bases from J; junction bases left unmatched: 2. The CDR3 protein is CASSKTSGYNEQFF. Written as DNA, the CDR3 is TGTGCCAGCAGTAAGACTAGCGGCTACAATGAGCAGTTCTTC.